The clone carrying this T cell receptor beta chain was detected ten times or more. Antigen: not known. TCRdb reprocessed the RT-PCR reads via MiXCR and lists one record per CDR3 protein. The sample lists 650,000 to 800,000 distinct CDR3 sequences, approximately 14% occurring once. The sample comes from a study of response to subunit inactivated influenza vaccine. General study findings and limits: There was a suggestion from the authors that each seasonal influenza vaccination recruits few new T cells.

Trimming removed 0 bases at V and 1 base at J, with 13 bases between. CDR1 is SGDLS and CDR2 is YYNGEE in the germline V gene. The CDR3 length is 17 residues. This clonotype originated in a man between 45 and 60 years old who received an inactivated influenza vaccine. This material consisted of PBMCs from blood, taken around 14 days before vaccination. The V call is TRBV9, the J call TRBJ2-2, with a possible D match to TRBD2 (5 bases). The CDR3 DNA reads as TGTGCCAGCAGCGTAGTAGCGCGGACCCTGAACACCGGGGAGCTGTTTTTT. Translating it yields CASSVVARTLNTGELFF.